The text below deals with one T cell receptor beta chain. Deep was the level at which the assay was run. TCRdb's table, derived via immunoSEQ multiplex PCR, lists solely in-frame clones and lacks some. This table has 2 million to 2.5 million clones, over 85% appearing once. This record belongs to a study of shared clonotypes between healthy human individuals. The CDR3 runs 16 residues. Germline CDR1 reads SGHVS; CDR2 reads FQNEAQ. The V end was cut by 0 bases, the J end by 5 bases, with 17 bases between. V is TRBV7-8 and J is TRBJ2-7; D is perhaps TRBD2 (6 bases). The sequence derives from a man in his late teens or twenties in good health. The sample consisted of naive CD4+ T cells sorted from blood. This sample's subset: CD45RA+ positively selected. This CDR3 reads CASSLARDPKVHEQYF. The CDR3 DNA follows: TGTGCCAGCAGCTTAGCGCGGGATCCCAAGGTCCACGAGCAGTACTTC.